These 22 T cell receptor beta chains share one sample of origin, sequenced in a study of preoperative IRX-2 immunotherapy in early breast cancer (dated by TCRdb to about 2019). The method behind the library was the immunoSEQ multiplex PCR assay. TCRdb took this table from immuneACCESS and kept in-frame rearrangements with V and J called. Such tables lack part of the clones; where checked against another copy, unresolved V genes explain under half of the gap, and the rest is unexplained. The sample table holds over 25,000 clones, of which around 72% were seen once. The ten largest clonotypes hold roughly 6.8% of the sample. The label giving this sample's treatment or condition can be read as: preoperative locoregional IRX-2 cytokine immunotherapy. The sample in question was lymph node tissue, obtained after IRX-2 immunotherapy. These receptors originate from a human donor with breast cancer.

There are a few counts of this clone. V usage is TRBV6-8 and J usage is TRBJ1-3; 7 positions match TRBD1. J lost 0 bases, V lost 6 bases, and 5 bases had no gene match. The CDR3 has 15 amino acids. Germline V gene lookup returns CDR1 MNHGY and CDR2 SAAAGT. In DNA, the CDR3 is TGTGCCAGCAGGAGACAGGGAAGCTCTGGAAACACCATATATTTT. It encodes CASRRQGSSGNTIYF.

V gene TRBV14 combines with J gene TRBJ2-7; 8 bases match TRBD1. The trim removed 1 base at V and 3 bases at J, leaving 5 bases unmatched. The germline V gene has CDR1 SGHDN and CDR2 FVKESK. The length of the CDR3 is 15 residues. CDR3 nucleotide sequence: TGTGCCAGCAGCCAAGTTGGGACAGGACTCTACGAGCAGTACTTC. Translated, it gives CASSQVGTGLYEQYF.

J is TRBJ2-7 and V is TRBV7-5; TRBD2, as called in the table, went unchecked against the DNA. TRBV7-5 has pseudogene status. This CDR3 contains 16 residues. The chain's CDR3 is CASSLGLMREGYEQYF. CDR3 sequence (DNA): TGTGCCAGCAGCTTGGGGCTCATGCGGGAGGGATACGAGCAGTACTTC.

The CDR3 is CASSQALAGTYEQYF. The CDR3 DNA follows: TGCGCCAGCAGCCAAGCACTAGCGGGAACCTACGAGCAGTACTTC. The chain links TRBV23-1 to TRBJ2-7, with 10 bases fitting TRBD2. TRBV23-1 is an ORF, with its function uncertain. The CDR3 sequence is 15 residues long. The ends lost 6 bases at V and 2 bases at J; junction bases unmatched: 7.

The chain has TRBV28 and TRBJ1-2; TRBD1 matches 9 bases. The CDR3 runs to 14 residues. J was trimmed by 6 bases and V by 7 bases; bases with no gene match: 9. Germline values: CDR1 MDHEN, CDR2 SYDVKM. The CDR3 loop is CASIHPGQGDGYTF. As DNA, the CDR3 is TGTGCCAGCATCCACCCGGGACAGGGCGATGGCTACACCTTC.

This chain joins TRBV19 and TRBJ1-1; 9 bases are a match to TRBD1. J was trimmed by 3 bases and V by 5 bases; bases with no gene match: 7. Germline V lookup: CDR1 LNHDA, CDR2 SQIVND (reference sequence). This CDR3 has 15 residues. This CDR3 is CASSYRGRRDTEAFF. DNA of the CDR3: TGTGCCAGTAGTTACAGGGGGCGCCGGGACACTGAAGCTTTCTTT.

The chain employs TRBV6-7 and TRBJ2-3; 8 bases match TRBD1. TRBV6-7 is treated as an ORF (open reading frame) with a function not yet certain. The CDR3 is made up of 17 amino acids. The V and J ends lost 5 bases and 3 bases, in that order; junction bases with no gene match: 13. The DNA for the CDR3 is TGTGCCAGCAGTGAGAGACCCGGACAGGGTGGAACAGATACGCAGTATTTT. This translates into CASSERPGQGGTDTQYF.

The J gene is TRBJ2-6, the V gene TRBV6-8; possible D gene TRBD2, 6 bases. Trimming cost V 5 bases and J 1 base, with 9 bases left between them. The CDR3 is made up of 15 amino acids. Germline V gene lookup returns CDR1 MNHGY and CDR2 SAAAGT. The CDR3 nucleotides read TGTGCCAGCAGTGCCCGGGGGTCTGGGGCCAACGTCCTGACTTTC. This sequence encodes CASSARGSGANVLTF.

The chain joins TRBV19 to TRBJ1-5, with D perhaps TRBD1 (5 bases). The CDR3 consists of 15 residues. CDR1 is LNHDA and CDR2 is SQIVND in the germline V gene (reference sequence). V shed 3 bases and J shed 0 bases, with 9 bases lying between them. The chain's CDR3 is CASSIRQFSNQPQHF. CDR3 DNA: TGTGCCAGTAGTATTAGACAGTTTAGCAATCAGCCCCAGCATTTT.

The gene calls are TRBV19 and TRBJ1-1; the D is unclear. This CDR3 contains 14 residues. Trimming shortened V by 3 bases and J by 2 bases, and 10 bases separated the two germline ends. The germline V gene encodes CDR1 LNHDA and CDR2 SQIVND (reference sequence). DNA of the CDR3: TGTGCCAGTAGTATCCAACATTTCAACACTGAAGCTTTCTTT. Translation gives CASSIQHFNTEAFF.

The count of this clone is one. This chain links TRBV11-3 with TRBJ2-1, with 8 bases identical to TRBD2. The length of the CDR3 is 16 residues. Germline values: CDR1 SGHNT, CDR2 YENEEA. With V trimmed by 5 bases and J by 1 base, 7 bases remained unmatched. The CDR3: CASSREAGASYNEQFF. CDR3 nucleotides: TGTGCCAGCAGCCGAGAAGCGGGAGCATCCTACAATGAGCAGTTCTTC.

The chain is built from TRBV30 and TRBJ1-3; 8 bases line up with TRBD1. The CDR3 has 15 amino acids. Trimming cost V 5 bases and J 0 bases; bases outside gene matches: 6. Per the germline V gene, CDR1 is GTSNPN and CDR2 is SVGIG (reference sequence). The CDR3 sequence: CAWGTGSNSGNTIYF. In nucleotides, the CDR3 is TGTGCCTGGGGGACAGGTTCAAACTCTGGAAACACCATATATTTT.

In DNA form, the CDR3 reads TGCAGCGTTGATAGACTAGCGGGGTCGTACAATGAGCAGTTCTTC. It yields the protein CSVDRLAGSYNEQFF. The chain recombines TRBV29-1 with TRBJ2-1, with 11 bases fitting TRBD2. The CDR3 is made up of 15 amino acids. V lost 3 bases to trimming and J lost 4 bases; unmatched junction nucleotides: 5. Germline V CDR1 and CDR2: SQVTM, ANQGSEA.

The chain couples TRBV10-3 to TRBJ1-1; the D gene is possibly TRBD1 (5 bases). CDR1 is ENHRY, CDR2 SYGVKD, per germline. The CDR3 has 16 residues. Between the trimmed V and J ends, which lost 2 bases and 1 base, there was a span of 14 bases. DNA for the CDR3: TGTGCCATCAGTGAGAGGAATCCGGGGGAGAACACTGAAGCTTTCTTT. Protein: CAISERNPGENTEAFF.

The rearrangement joins TRBV5-1 to TRBJ2-5; D possibly corresponds to TRBD1 (6 bases). Deletions cut 4 bases from V and 6 bases from J, with 16 bases between. The CDR3 is 14 amino acids. CDR1 and CDR2 (germline): SGHRS, YFSETQ. The CDR3 sequence is CASSLKQGGQTQYF. The CDR3 DNA sequence: TGCGCCAGCAGCCTTAAACAGGGCGGGCAGACCCAGTACTTC.

This clone was found once. The V gene is TRBV5-1, the J gene TRBJ2-5; 7 bases agree with TRBD1. The CDR3 is 16 residues long. CDR1 and CDR2 from the germline V gene are SGHRS and YFSETQ. Unmatched junction bases numbered 15, after V lost 4 bases and J lost 6 bases. The CDR3 nucleotides are TGCGCCAGCAGCCGAACAGAGACAGGGAGTGGTAAGACCCAGTACTTC. This codes for CASSRTETGSGKTQYF.

The J gene is TRBJ2-1, the V gene TRBV7-7, with TRBD2 matching 15 bases. The V and J ends lost 4 bases and 8 bases, in that order; junction bases with no gene match: 6. The CDR3 covers 16 residues. Germline loops: CDR1 SSHAT, CDR2 FNYEAQ (reference sequence). This CDR3 is CASSSGLAGGPDEQFF. CDR3 in DNA: TGTGCCAGCAGCTCCGGACTAGCGGGAGGGCCGGATGAGCAGTTCTTC. The full variable domain, rest sourced from reference TRBV7-7 and TRBJ2-1, is GAGVSQSPRYKVTKRGQDVTLRCDPISSHATLYWYQQALGQGPEFLTYFNYEAQPDKSGLPSDRFSAERPEGSISTLTIQRTEQRDSAMYRCASSSGLAGGPDEQFFGPGTRLTVL.

J is TRBJ1-5 and V is TRBV14; D is unresolved. Trimming cost V 0 bases and J 5 bases, with 5 bases left between them. Germline V CDR1 and CDR2: SGHDN, FVKESK. The CDR3 covers 13 residues. The DNA for the CDR3 is TGTGCCAGCAGCCAAGATTTTGATCAGCCCCAGCATTTT. As protein: CASSQDFDQPQHF.

The V gene is TRBV6-8, the J gene TRBJ1-2; D unresolved. CDR1 MNHGY and CDR2 SAAAGT come from the germline V gene. The CDR3 has 14 residues. Trimming shortened V by 2 bases and J by 4 bases, and 11 bases separated the two germline ends. CDR3 bases: TGTGCCAGCAGTTACAGTAGGGTGGGCTATGGCTACACCTTC. It translates to CASSYSRVGYGYTF.

The chain recombines TRBV19 with TRBJ1-2, with a tentative D call TRBD1 (5 bases). Trimming stripped 8 bases from V and 2 bases from J, with 15 bases between. The CDR3 loop spans 14 amino acids. Germline lookup yields CDR1 LNHDA and CDR2 SQIVND (reference sequence). This chain's CDR3 is CASSPAWGNYGYTF. As DNA, the CDR3 is TGTGCCAGTTCTCCCGCGTGGGGGAACTATGGCTACACCTTC.

This chain connects TRBV11-3 to TRBJ2-7; TRBD2 aligns across 11 bases. The CDR3 has 15 amino acids. The germline CDR1 and CDR2 sequences are SGHNT and YENEEA. J was trimmed by 4 bases and V by 6 bases; bases with no gene match: 8. The CDR3 DNA follows: TGTGCCAGCAGGCGTCGGGTAGCGGGAGGGTACGAGCAGTACTTC. It codes for CASRRRVAGGYEQYF.

V usage is TRBV29-1 and J usage is TRBJ1-1; no clear D. This CDR3 comprises 12 residues. The germline V gene encodes CDR1 SQVTM and CDR2 ANQGSEA. V lost 8 bases and J 1 base, leaving 11 bases between the germline ends. CDR3 in DNA: TGCAGCTTGCTGCGGGGGAACACTGAAGCTTTCTTT. This translates into CSLLRGNTEAFF.